This T cell receptor (beta chain) is drawn from a study of blood T cell repertoires in COVID-19. Libraries were prepared by immunoSEQ multiplex PCR; TCRdb keeps only in-frame clonotypes and omits some of them. The table includes 180,000 or so clones, approximately 86% detected once. This receptor was identified in a man between 18 and 35 years old with acute or convalescent COVID-19. Sequencing was performed on peripheral blood.

The CDR3 nucleotides are TGTGCCAGCAGTTTTGGGGGGGGGCAAGAGACCCAGTACTTC. Translation gives CASSFGGGQETQYF. The V and J genes are TRBV6-2 or TRBV6-3 and TRBJ2-5, with 7 bases that match TRBD2. The CDR3 is 14 residues long. The V segment lost 4 bases and the J segment 2 bases; nucleotides outside the gene matches: 4. Germline CDR1 and CDR2: MNHEY and SVGEGT.